This TCR beta chain was profiled in a study of shared clonotypes between healthy human individuals. Sequencing was performed with immunoSEQ multiplex PCR; in TCRdb, only in-frame clones are kept and a portion is missing. The table lists roughly 2,000,000 clones, 93% of them singletons. CD8 cells classed as naive were CD45RO-negative and positively selected for CCR7, excluding terminally differentiated effector memory CD45RA+ cells. This CDR3 has 14 amino acids. J lost 5 bases, V lost 3 bases, and 1 base had no gene match. The germline gives CDR1 MNHEY, CDR2 SVGAGI. The chain couples TRBV6-5 to TRBJ1-5; 10 nucleotides agree with TRBD1. This clonotype was obtained from a man between 18 and 35 years old in good health. Some clones in this sample may be carry-over from other donors' samples. Specimen: naive CD8+ T cells from PBMCs. Written as DNA, the CDR3 is TGTGCCAGCAGTTATGGGACAGGGGATCAGCCCCAGCATTTT. This translates into CASSYGTGDQPQHF.